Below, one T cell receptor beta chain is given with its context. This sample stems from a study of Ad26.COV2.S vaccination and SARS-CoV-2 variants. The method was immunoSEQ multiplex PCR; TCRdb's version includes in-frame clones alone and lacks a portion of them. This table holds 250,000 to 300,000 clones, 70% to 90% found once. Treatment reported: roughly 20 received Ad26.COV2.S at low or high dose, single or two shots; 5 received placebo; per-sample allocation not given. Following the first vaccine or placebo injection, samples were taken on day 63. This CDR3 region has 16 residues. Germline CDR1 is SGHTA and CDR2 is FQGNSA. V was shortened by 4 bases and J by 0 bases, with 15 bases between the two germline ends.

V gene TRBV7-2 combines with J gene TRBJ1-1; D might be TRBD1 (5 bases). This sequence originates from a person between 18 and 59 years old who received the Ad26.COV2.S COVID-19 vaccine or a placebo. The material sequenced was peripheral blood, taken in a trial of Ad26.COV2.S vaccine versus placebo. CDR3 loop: CASSYHGGLMNTEAFF. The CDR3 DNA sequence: TGTGCCAGCAGCTATCACGGGGGACTGATGAACACTGAAGCTTTCTTT.